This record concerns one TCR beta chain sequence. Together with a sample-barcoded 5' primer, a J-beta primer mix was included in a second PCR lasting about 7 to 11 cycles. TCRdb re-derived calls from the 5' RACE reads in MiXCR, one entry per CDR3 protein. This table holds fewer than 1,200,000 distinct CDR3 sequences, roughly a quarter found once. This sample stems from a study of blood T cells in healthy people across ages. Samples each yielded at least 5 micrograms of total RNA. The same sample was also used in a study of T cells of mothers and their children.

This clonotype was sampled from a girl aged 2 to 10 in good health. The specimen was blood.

In DNA, the CDR3 is TGCAGTGCGGAGGAACCTAACGGGGAAAAACTGTTTTTT. Encoded protein: CSAEEPNGEKLFF. The chain couples TRBV20-1 to TRBJ1-4; D not resolved. Trimming stripped 6 bases from V and 8 bases from J, with 16 bases between. Germline lookup yields CDR1 DFQATT and CDR2 SNEGSKA (reference sequence). The CDR3 is 13 amino acids.